The text below deals with one TCR beta chain. Its antigen remains unidentified. RNA transcripts yielded amplified TCR beta CDR3 regions. HTBI primers were employed in a first-round RT-PCR of the TCR CDR3. TCRdb reanalysed the multiplex PCR reads using MiXCR and keeps one entry per CDR3 protein. The top ten clones hold 7.9% of a sample with under 350,000 distinct CDR3 sequences, roughly 13% of them seen once. These data originate in a study of T cells in Graves' hyperthyroidism and ophthalmopathy. Study-level points and caveats: A model of 13 V-J pairs discriminated ophthalmopathy from stable hyperthyroidism. Blood samples included most of the expanded thyroid clonotypes exceeding 0.001.

Patients having uncontrolled infection, another autoimmune disease, pregnancy or lactation were not included. The receptor's source is a middle-aged woman with Graves' hyperthyroidism. Sequences were obtained from blood.

The CDR3, as DNA: TGTGCCAGCAGCCCCGTAATAGCGGGACCCACAGATACGCAGTATTTT. This translates into CASSPVIAGPTDTQYF. V gene TRBV7-3 combines with J gene TRBJ2-3, with TRBD2 matching over 8 bases. The CDR3 contains 16 residues. Germline CDR1 and CDR2: SGHTA and FQGTGA. After removal of 5 bases from V and 2 bases from J, the junction contained 9 bases not matched to a gene. Combining the CDR3 with reference TRBV7-3 and TRBJ2-3 gives the whole variable domain GAGVSQTPSNKVTEKGKYVELRCDPISGHTALYWYRQSLGQGPEFLIYFQGTGAADDSGLPNDRFFAVRPEGSVSTLKIQRTERGDSAVYLCASSPVIAGPTDTQYFGPGTRLTVL.